This T cell receptor beta chain was captured by sequencing in a study of blood T cell repertoires in COVID-19. For the study at large: There were acute and convalescent COVID-19 samples, and they came from the United States, Italy and Spain. PBMCs, B-cell-depleted T cells, or T cells were the source of the cDNA or gDNA that made up the material.

This CDR3 has 15 amino acids. V was trimmed by 1 base and J by 2 bases, leaving 10 bases between them. Per germline, CDR1 SGHTA and CDR2 FQGNSA. Profiled with immunoSEQ multiplex PCR; TCRdb holds only in-frame clones, not every one. The sample shows approximately 300,000 clones, about 93% of them seen only once. The receptor comes from a woman in her thirties with COVID-19, enrolled during active disease. Material for sequencing was peripheral blood. This sequence joins TRBV7-2 and TRBJ2-3; D call uncertain. The CDR3: CASSLVKAATDTQYF. In nucleotides, the CDR3 is TGTGCCAGCAGCTTAGTAAAGGCGGCCACAGATACGCAGTATTTT.